This T cell receptor (beta chain) derives from a study of shared T cell receptors in the human thymus. Clones were sequenced by immunoSEQ multiplex PCR, and TCRdb holds only the in-frame ones, with some missing. Here the sample spans about 710,000 clones, about 87% being singletons. V shed 8 bases and J shed 0 bases, with 25 bases lying between them. In germline, CDR1 is MDHEN, CDR2 SYDVKM. There are 19 residues in the CDR3. These data were also reused for a study on human thymus T cells. In that study: Having corrective surgery for congenital heart defects, healthy Finnish infants were the ones who donated. Corrective cardiac surgery supplied the resected thymus tissue. What appeared biased in thymic and blood repertoires was the usage of V and J genes. Among unrelated individuals, related research reported thymic repertoires that overlapped highly.

This sequence originates from a boy under three years old with a congenital heart defect. The sample taken for sequencing was thymocytes. This chain joins TRBV28 and TRBJ2-2; D is undetermined. The CDR3 loop is CASLGPKNSLLSNTGELFF. The CDR3 DNA follows: TGTGCCAGCCTCGGCCCCAAAAACAGTCTACTCTCGAACACCGGGGAGCTGTTTTTT.